The 11 T cell receptor beta chains below were found in one sample sequenced in a study of beta chain features in type 1 diabetes. All of the isolated RNA was reverse transcribed, so expressed TCRB transcripts were sequenced. Profiled with immunoSEQ multiplex PCR; TCRdb holds only in-frame clones, not every one. Among about 150,000 clones listed, 7.5% to 10% were seen once. The sequenced sample consisted of central memory CD4+ T cells from blood. All receptors derive from a woman between 18 and 29 years old in good health.

The chain employs TRBV11-2 and TRBJ2-7, with 7 bases aligning to TRBD1. Losses at the gene ends were 5 bases for V and 0 bases for J; bases not matched to a gene: 7. Germline CDR1 reads SGHAT; CDR2 reads FQNNGV. This CDR3 spans 15 amino acids. The CDR3 reads CASSIPGTVSYEQYF. CDR3 bases: TGTGCCAGCAGCATCCCGGGGACAGTCTCCTACGAGCAGTACTTC. Together with reference TRBV11-2 and TRBJ2-7, the CDR3 gives the full variable domain: EAGVAQSPRYKIIEKRQSVAFWCNPISGHATLYWYQQILGQGPKLLIQFQNNGVVDDSQLPKDRFSAERLKGVDSTLKIQPAKLEDSAVYLCASSIPGTVSYEQYFGPGTRLTVT.

This clone turned up a few times. The chain carries TRBV5-1 and TRBJ1-2; D may be TRBD1 (6 bases). V was cut by 4 bases and J by 4 bases, with 14 bases left in between. Per germline, CDR1 SGHRS and CDR2 YFSETQ. The length of the CDR3 is 14 residues. CDR3 bases: TGCGCCAGCAGCCTGTCAGGGGAAGGCTATGGCTACACCTTC. Translated: CASSLSGEGYGYTF.

This clone was picked up a small number of times. This chain links TRBV5-1 with TRBJ1-2, with D perhaps TRBD1 (5 bases). The length of the CDR3 is 15 residues. Looked up from germline, CDR1 is SGHRS and CDR2 is YFSETQ. The V gene lost 0 bases and the J gene lost 3 bases, with 12 bases spanning the gap. The CDR3 DNA reads as TGCGCCAGCAGCTTGGTGGTAGGGGAGGACTATGGCTACACCTTC. This encodes CASSLVVGEDYGYTF. The full variable domain, rest sourced from reference TRBV5-1 and TRBJ1-2, is KAGVTQTPRYLIKTRGQQVTLSCSPISGHRSVSWYQQTPGQGLQFLFEYFSETQRNKGNFPGRFSGRQFSNSRSEMNVSTLELGDSALYLCASSLVVGEDYGYTFGSGTRLTVV.

The chain uses TRBV19 and TRBJ1-2, with D unresolved. From germline, CDR1 is LNHDA and CDR2 SQIVND (reference sequence). The germline V and J ends were trimmed by 2 bases and 2 bases, with 9 bases remaining between them. This CDR3 region has 14 residues. The CDR3 DNA reads as TGTGCCAGTAGTATACAGACTGGGAACTATGGCTACACCTTC. This gives the protein CASSIQTGNYGYTF.

This clone occurred a few times. An end of the junction differs from the germline gene, which may be a read error. The CDR3 loop is CASSQDFKGGVDEQFF. The CDR3 coding sequence is TGCGCCAGCAGCCAAGACTTCAAAGGGGGGGTCGATGAGCAGTTCTTC. The chain recombines TRBV5-4 with TRBJ2-1, with D maybe TRBD2 (7 bases). Germline CDR1 is SGHNT and CDR2 is YYREEE (reference sequence). CDR3 length equals 16 residues.

The table lists this clone with a few counts. The DNA for the CDR3 is TGTGCCAGCCGAGAACGACAGGGTAGAGCAACTAATGAAAAACTGTTTTTT. It codes for CASRERQGRATNEKLFF. The chain joins TRBV2 to TRBJ1-4; 7 bases fit TRBD1. This CDR3 is 17 amino acids long. J was trimmed by 0 bases and V by 8 bases; bases with no gene match: 12. Germline CDR1 and CDR2: SNHLY and FYNNEI.

This clone occurred a few times. The chain recombines TRBV5-1 with TRBJ2-2; TRBD2 matches 8 bases. Germline V lookup: CDR1 SGHRS, CDR2 YFSETQ. With V trimmed by 4 bases and J by 1 base, 0 bases remained unmatched. This CDR3 comprises 14 residues. The DNA of the CDR3 is TGCGCCAGCAGCACTAGCGGGAACACCGGGGAGCTGTTTTTT. Protein sequence: CASSTSGNTGELFF.

This clone appeared a few times. This chain joins TRBV21-1 and TRBJ2-1; the DNA was not used to check the table's D call, TRBD2. TRBV21-1 is tagged as a pseudogene. The CDR3 totals 16 residues. The CDR3 bases are TGTGCCAGCAGCAAAAAACTCCCTAGCTCCTACAATGAGCAGTTCTTC. Translation: CASSKKLPSSYNEQFF.

The V call is TRBV4-3, the J call TRBJ1-4; TRBD1 aligns across 10 bases. Per the germline V gene, CDR1 is LGHNA and CDR2 is YSLEER. The CDR3 sequence is 18 residues long. Trimming at V came to 1 base and at J to 0 bases, leaving 5 bases not matched to a gene. CDR3 amino acids: CASSQVGDRGATNEKLFF. Written as DNA, the CDR3 is TGCGCCAGCAGCCAAGTAGGGGACAGGGGTGCAACTAATGAAAAACTGTTTTTT.

The rearrangement joins TRBV14 to TRBJ1-1, with D uncertain. The CDR3 sequence is 13 residues long. V lost 1 base and J lost 11, with 14 bases in between. Germline V gene data show CDR1 as SGHDN and CDR2 as FVKESK. CDR3 region: CASSQGTGSQAFF. CDR3 in DNA: TGTGCCAGCAGCCAAGGGACGGGGAGTCAGGCTTTCTTT.

The chain uses TRBV2 and TRBJ2-1; 8 bases are a match to TRBD2. The V segment lost 8 bases and the J segment 0 bases; nucleotides outside the gene matches: 6. Per the germline V gene, CDR1 is SNHLY and CDR2 is FYNNEI. CDR3 length equals 15 residues. The CDR3 protein is CASSERESSYNEQFF. The CDR3 DNA is TGTGCCAGCTCCGAGCGGGAGAGCTCCTACAATGAGCAGTTCTTC.